The rows below give T cell receptor beta chains drawn from one sample of a study of cytomegalovirus exposure and HLA in healthy donors. The table came from immunoSEQ multiplex PCR; TCRdb's copy has only in-frame clones and leaves some out. The profile shows about 160,000 clones, around four fifths of them singletons. Specimen: PBMCs. These receptor sequences come from a man aged 45 to 65 in good health and CMV-seropositive. The CDR3 runs from the conserved cysteine through the conserved F or W. A D gene is named only where the DNA matches it firmly. Expanded clones get a size class; other rows say once, few or many, or leave the size out.

>TRBV6-1|-|-|TRBJ1-5
CASSEGAGNQPQHF
TGTGCCAGCAGTGAAGGAGCAGGGAATCAGCCCCAGCATTTT
>TRBV28|-|-|TRBJ2-7
CASTPTASYEQYF
TGTGCCAGCACCCCAACAGCTTCCTACGAGCAGTACTTC
>TRBV7-9|-|-|TRBJ1-2
CASSVSSGTNYGYTF
TGTGCCAGCAGCGTAAGCTCCGGGACTAACTATGGCTACACCTTC
>TRBV9|-|-|TRBJ2-3
CASSVWDSYTDTQYF
TGTGCCAGCAGCGTATGGGACTCATACACAGATACGCAGTATTTT
>TRBV29-1|-|-|TRBJ1-1
CSVVGVRAFF
TGCAGCGTTGTAGGGGTACGGGCTTTCTTT
>TRBV5-4|TRBD2|-|TRBJ2-3
CASSPGTSGRPSTDTQYF
TGTGCCAGCAGCCCCGGGACTAGCGGGAGGCCAAGCACAGATACGCAGTATTTT
>TRBV5-6|TRBD2|-|TRBJ2-7
CASSLGLGLGSEQYF
TGTGCCAGCAGCTTGGGTCTGGGACTAGGGAGCGAGCAGTACTTC
>TRBV6-1|TRBD1|-|TRBJ1-5
CASLNRGWNQPQHF
TGTGCCAGCCTTAACAGGGGATGGAATCAGCCCCAGCATTTT
>TRBV27|-|-|TRBJ2-6
CASRLQGSGANVLTF
TGTGCCAGCAGGCTACAGGGTTCTGGGGCCAACGTCCTGACTTTC
>TRBV28|TRBD1|-|TRBJ2-7
CASSSPRGQDSYEQYF
TGTGCCAGCAGTTCCCCCCGGGGACAGGACTCCTACGAGCAGTACTTC
>TRBV18|TRBD1|-|TRBJ2-7
CASSPTRGTMSEQYF
TGTGCCAGCTCACCGACCAGGGGGACAATGTCCGAGCAGTACTTC
>TRBV27|-|few|TRBJ2-1
CASSLWPYNEQFF
TGTGCCAGCAGTTTATGGCCCTACAATGAGCAGTTCTTC
>TRBV27|TRBD1|-|TRBJ2-7
CASRGTGRYEQYF
TGTGCCAGCAGGGGGACAGGGAGATACGAGCAGTACTTC
>TRBV7-2|TRBD1|-|TRBJ1-5
CASSLGQKNQPQHF
TGTGCCAGCAGCTTGGGACAGAAGAATCAGCCCCAGCATTTT
>TRBV30|-|-|TRBJ1-2
CARLAEGTGYTF
TGTGCCCGACTAGCGGAGGGGACTGGCTACACCTTC
>TRBV30|TRBD2|-|TRBJ2-1
CAWSLGRGYNEQFF
TGTGCCTGGAGCCTGGGGCGGGGGTACAATGAGCAGTTCTTC
>TRBV2|TRBD1|-|TRBJ1-5
CASSEGLQGALRQPQHF
TGTGCCAGCAGTGAAGGGCTACAGGGGGCGCTTAGGCAGCCCCAGCATTTT
>TRBV18|-|-|TRBJ1-5
CASSPSAGRNQPQHF
TGTGCCAGCTCACCGAGCGCAGGGCGCAATCAGCCCCAGCATTTT
>TRBV19|TRBD1|-|TRBJ2-3
CASSIEGAPGTDTQYF
TGTGCCAGTAGTATCGAGGGGGCGCCGGGCACAGATACGCAGTATTTT
>TRBV19|-|-|TRBJ2-3
CASSMGLYPSTDTQYF
TGTGCCAGTAGTATGGGACTCTATCCCAGCACAGATACGCAGTATTTT
>TRBV15|TRBD1|-|TRBJ1-5
CATSRDQGGGQPQHF
TGTGCCACCAGCAGAGATCAAGGGGGCGGTCAGCCCCAGCATTTT
>TRBV4-2|-|-|TRBJ1-4
CASSQDSPTNEKLFF
TGTGCCAGCAGCCAAGACAGTCCAACTAATGAAAAACTGTTTTTT
>TRBV7-6|TRBD1|-|TRBJ1-6
CASSLAGGTGSANSPLHF
TGTGCCAGCAGCTTAGCCGGGGGGACAGGGTCGGCAAATTCACCCCTCCACTTT
>TRBV10-1|TRBD1|-|TRBJ1-1
CASSEVEGARTEAFF
TGCGCCAGCAGTGAAGTTGAGGGGGCGCGCACTGAAGCTTTCTTT